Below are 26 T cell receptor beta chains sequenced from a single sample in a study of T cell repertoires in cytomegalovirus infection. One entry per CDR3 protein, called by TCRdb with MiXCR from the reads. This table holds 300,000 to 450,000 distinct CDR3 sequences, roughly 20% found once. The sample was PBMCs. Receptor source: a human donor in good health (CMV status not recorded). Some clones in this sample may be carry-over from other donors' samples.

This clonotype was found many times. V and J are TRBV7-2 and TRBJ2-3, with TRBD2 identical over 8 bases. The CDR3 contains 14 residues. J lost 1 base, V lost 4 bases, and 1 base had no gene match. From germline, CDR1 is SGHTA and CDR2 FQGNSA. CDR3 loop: CASSYGGGTDTQYF. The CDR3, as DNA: TGTGCCAGCAGCTACGGGGGGGGCACAGATACGCAGTATTTT.

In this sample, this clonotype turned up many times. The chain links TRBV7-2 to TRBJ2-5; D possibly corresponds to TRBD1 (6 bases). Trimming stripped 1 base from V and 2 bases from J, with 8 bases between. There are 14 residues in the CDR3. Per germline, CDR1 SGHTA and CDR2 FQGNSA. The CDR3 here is CASSLDRAQETQYF. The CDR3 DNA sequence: TGTGCCAGCAGCTTAGACAGGGCGCAAGAGACCCAGTACTTC.

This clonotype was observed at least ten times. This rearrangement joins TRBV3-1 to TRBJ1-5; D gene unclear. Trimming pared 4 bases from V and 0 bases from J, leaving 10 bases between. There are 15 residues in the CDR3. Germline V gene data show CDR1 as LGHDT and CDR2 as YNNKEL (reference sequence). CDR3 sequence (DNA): TGTGCCAGCAGCCGGCAGTACGATAGCAATCAGCCCCAGCATTTT. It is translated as CASSRQYDSNQPQHF.

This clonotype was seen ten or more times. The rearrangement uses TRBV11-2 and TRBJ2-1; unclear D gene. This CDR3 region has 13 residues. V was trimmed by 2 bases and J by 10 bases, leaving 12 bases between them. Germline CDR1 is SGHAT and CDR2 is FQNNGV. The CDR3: CASSLIQKEEQFF. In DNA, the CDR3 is TGTGCCAGCAGCTTAATTCAGAAGGAGGAGCAGTTCTTC.

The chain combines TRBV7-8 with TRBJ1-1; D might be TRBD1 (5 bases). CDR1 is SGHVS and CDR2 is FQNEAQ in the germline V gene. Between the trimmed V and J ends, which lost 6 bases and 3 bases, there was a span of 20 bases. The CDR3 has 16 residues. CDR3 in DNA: TGTGCCAGCAGTTTCTCCCCCGCAGGGTTTCACACTGAAGCTTTCTTT. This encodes CASSFSPAGFHTEAFF.

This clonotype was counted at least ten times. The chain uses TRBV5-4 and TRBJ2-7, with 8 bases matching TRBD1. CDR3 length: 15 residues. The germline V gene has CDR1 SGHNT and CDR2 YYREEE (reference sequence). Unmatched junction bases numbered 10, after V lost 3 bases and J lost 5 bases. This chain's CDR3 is CASSYVRTGFNEQYF. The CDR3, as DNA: TGTGCCAGCAGCTACGTAAGGACAGGGTTTAACGAGCAGTACTTC.

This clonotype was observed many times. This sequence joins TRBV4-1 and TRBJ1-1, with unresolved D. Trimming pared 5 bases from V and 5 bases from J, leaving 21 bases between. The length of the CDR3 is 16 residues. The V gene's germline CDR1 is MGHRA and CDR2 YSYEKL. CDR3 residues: CASSGRPPVTMTEAFF. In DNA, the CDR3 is TGCGCCAGCAGCGGCCGACCCCCGGTCACTATGACTGAAGCTTTCTTT.

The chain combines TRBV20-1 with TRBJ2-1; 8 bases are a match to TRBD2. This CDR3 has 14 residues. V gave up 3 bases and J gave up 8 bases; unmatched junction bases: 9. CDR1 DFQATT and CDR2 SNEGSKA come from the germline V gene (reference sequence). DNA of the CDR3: TGCAGTGCTAGCGGGGGGGCCTCTATCGATGAGCAGTTCTTC. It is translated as CSASGGASIDEQFF.

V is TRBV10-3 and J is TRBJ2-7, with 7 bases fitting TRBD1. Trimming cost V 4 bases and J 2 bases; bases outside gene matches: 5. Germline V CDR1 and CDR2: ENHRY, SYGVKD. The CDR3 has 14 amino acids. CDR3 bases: TGTGCCATCAGTGGTCAGGGGGAAACCTACGAGCAGTACTTC. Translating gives CAISGQGETYEQYF.

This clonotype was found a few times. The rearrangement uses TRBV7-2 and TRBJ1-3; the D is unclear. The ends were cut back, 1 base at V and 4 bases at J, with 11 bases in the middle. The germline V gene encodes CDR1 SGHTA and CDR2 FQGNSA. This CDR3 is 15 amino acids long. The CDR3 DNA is TGTGCCAGCAGCTTAGGCGTCTTCCCGGGAAACACCATATATTTT. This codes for CASSLGVFPGNTIYF.

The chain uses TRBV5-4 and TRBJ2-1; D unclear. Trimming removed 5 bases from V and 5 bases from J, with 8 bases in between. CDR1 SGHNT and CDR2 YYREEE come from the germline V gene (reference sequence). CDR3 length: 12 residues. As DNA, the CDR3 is TGTGCCAGCAGAACTGACCACAATGAGCAGTTCTTC. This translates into CASRTDHNEQFF.

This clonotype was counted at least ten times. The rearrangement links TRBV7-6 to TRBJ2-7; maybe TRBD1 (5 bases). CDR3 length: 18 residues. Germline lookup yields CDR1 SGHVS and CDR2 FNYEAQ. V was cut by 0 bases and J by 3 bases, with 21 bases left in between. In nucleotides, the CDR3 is TGTGCCAGCAGCTTAGCTCCGTCGGTGGCAGGGATAATCTACGAGCAGTACTTC. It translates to CASSLAPSVAGIIYEQYF.

The CDR3 DNA reads as TGTGCCACCAGCCTCACGAGGGGGCAGCCCCAGCATTTT. Translated, it gives CATSLTRGQPQHF. The chain couples TRBV15 to TRBJ1-5; TRBD1 might be the D (6 bases). The CDR3 extends over 13 amino acids. Trimming took 5 bases from V and 7 from J, leaving 12 bases between them. The V gene's germline CDR1 is LNHNV and CDR2 YYDKDF (reference sequence).

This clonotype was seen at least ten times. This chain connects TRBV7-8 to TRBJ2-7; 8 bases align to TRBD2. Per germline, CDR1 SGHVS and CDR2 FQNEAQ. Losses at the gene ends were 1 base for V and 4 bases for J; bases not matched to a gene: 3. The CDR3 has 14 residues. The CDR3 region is CASSLDLAGYEQYF. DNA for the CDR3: TGTGCCAGCAGCTTAGATCTAGCGGGTTACGAGCAGTACTTC.

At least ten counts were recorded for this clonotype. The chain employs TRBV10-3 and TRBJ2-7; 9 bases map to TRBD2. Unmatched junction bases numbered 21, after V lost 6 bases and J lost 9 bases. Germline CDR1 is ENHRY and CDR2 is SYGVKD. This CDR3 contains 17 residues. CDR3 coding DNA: TGTGCCATCAGCCCCGGCGGTAGCGGGGGTCGGGGCTCGAGGCAGTACTTC. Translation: CAISPGGSGGRGSRQYF.

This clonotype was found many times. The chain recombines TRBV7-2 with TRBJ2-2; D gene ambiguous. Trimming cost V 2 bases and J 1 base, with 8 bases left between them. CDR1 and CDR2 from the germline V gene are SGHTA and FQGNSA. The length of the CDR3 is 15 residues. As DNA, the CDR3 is TGTGCCAGCAGCTTAATCACGCAGAACACCGGGGAGCTGTTTTTT. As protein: CASSLITQNTGELFF.

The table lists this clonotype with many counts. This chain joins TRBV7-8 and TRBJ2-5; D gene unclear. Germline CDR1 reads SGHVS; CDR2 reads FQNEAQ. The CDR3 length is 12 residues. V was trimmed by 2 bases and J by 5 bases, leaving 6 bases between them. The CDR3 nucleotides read TGTGCCAGCAGCTTATTTTGGGAGACCCAGTACTTC. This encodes CASSLFWETQYF. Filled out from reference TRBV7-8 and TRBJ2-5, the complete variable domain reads GAGVSQSPRYKVAKRGQDVALRCDPISGHVSLFWYQQALGQGPEFLTYFQNEAQLDKSGLPSDRFFAERPEGSVSTLKIQRTQQEDSAVYLCASSLFWETQYFGPGTRLLVL.

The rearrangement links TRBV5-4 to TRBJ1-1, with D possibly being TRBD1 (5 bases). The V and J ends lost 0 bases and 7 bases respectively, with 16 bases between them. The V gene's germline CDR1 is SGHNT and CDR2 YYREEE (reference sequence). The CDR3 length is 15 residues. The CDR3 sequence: CASSLVGWTQNEAFF. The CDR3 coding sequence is TGTGCCAGCAGCTTGGTTGGTTGGACACAGAATGAAGCTTTCTTT.

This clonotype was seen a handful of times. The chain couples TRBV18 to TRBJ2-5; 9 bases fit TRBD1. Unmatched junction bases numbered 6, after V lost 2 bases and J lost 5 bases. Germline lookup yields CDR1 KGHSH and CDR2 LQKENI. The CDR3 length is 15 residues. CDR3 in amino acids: CASSPGTGRLETQYF. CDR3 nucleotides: TGTGCCAGCTCACCAGGGACAGGGCGTTTGGAGACCCAGTACTTC.

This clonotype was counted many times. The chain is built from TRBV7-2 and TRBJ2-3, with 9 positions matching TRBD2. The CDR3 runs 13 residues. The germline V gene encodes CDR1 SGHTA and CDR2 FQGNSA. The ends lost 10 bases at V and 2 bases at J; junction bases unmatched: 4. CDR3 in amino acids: CATRGGVTDTQYF. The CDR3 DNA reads TGTGCCACACGCGGGGGGGTCACAGATACGCAGTATTTT. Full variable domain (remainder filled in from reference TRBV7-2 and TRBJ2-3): GAGVSQSPSNKVTEKGKDVELRCDPISGHTALYWYRQSLGQGLEFLIYFQGNSAPDKSGLPSDRFSAERTGGSVSTLTIQRTQQEDSAVYLCATRGGVTDTQYFGPGTRLTVL.

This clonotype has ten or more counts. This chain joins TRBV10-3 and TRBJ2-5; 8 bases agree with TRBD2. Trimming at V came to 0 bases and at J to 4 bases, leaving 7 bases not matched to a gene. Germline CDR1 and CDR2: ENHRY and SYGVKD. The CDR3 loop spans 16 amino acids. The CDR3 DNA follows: TGTGCCATCAGTGAGTCCTTAGCGGGACCCGGAGAGACCCAGTACTTC. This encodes CAISESLAGPGETQYF.

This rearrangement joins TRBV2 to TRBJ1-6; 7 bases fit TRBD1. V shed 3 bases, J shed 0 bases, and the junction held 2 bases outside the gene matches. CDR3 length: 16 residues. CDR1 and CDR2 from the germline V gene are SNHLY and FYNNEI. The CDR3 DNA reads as TGTGCCAGCAGTGAGAGGACAGGCTCCTATAATTCACCCCTCCACTTT. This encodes CASSERTGSYNSPLHF.

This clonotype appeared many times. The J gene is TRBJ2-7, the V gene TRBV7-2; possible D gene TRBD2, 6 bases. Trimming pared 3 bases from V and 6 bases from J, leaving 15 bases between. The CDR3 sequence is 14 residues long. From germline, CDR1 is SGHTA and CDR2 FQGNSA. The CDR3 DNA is TGTGCCAGCAGCTTCCAGGGAGGTCGACCCGAGCAGTACTTC. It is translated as CASSFQGGRPEQYF.

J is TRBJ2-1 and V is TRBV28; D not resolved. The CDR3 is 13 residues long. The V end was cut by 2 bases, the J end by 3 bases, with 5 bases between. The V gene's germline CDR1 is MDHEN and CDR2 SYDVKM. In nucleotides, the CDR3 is TGTGCCAGCAGTTTAGACAACTACAATGAGCAGTTCTTC. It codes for CASSLDNYNEQFF.

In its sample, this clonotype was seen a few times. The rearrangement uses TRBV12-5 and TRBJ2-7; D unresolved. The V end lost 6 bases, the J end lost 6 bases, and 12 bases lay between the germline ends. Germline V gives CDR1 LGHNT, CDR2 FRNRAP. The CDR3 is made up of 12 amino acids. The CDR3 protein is CASGKELLEQYF. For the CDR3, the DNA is TGTGCTAGTGGGAAGGAGCTCCTCGAGCAGTACTTC.

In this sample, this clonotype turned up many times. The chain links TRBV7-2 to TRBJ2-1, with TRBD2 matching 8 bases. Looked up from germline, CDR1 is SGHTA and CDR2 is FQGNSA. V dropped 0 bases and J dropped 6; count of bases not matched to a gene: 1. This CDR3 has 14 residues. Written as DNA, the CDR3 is TGTGCCAGCAGCTTAGCGGGACTAGTCAATGAGCAGTTCTTC. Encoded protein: CASSLAGLVNEQFF.